Detailed here is one T cell receptor beta chain. The data stem from a study of blood T cell repertoires in COVID-19. Study-level information: Samples of COVID-19 (acute and convalescent) were obtained from the United States, Italy and Spain.

J lost 4 bases, V lost 8 bases, and 4 bases had no gene match. This CDR3 contains 13 residues. Germline loops: CDR1 KGHSH, CDR2 LQKENI. Original data processing: Reference gene primers were amplified, and this amplification served to estimate nucleated cell counts. The data were produced by immunoSEQ multiplex PCR, yet TCRdb's version contains in-frame clones alone and is incomplete. V and J calls and clone size come straight from that table; D and trimming were deduced from the DNA. The table shows about 260,000 clones, with around nine tenths occurring only once. During active infection, Seattle patients enrolled and were then monitored through disease.

The TCR sequence derives from a woman between 25 and 40 years old with COVID-19, enrolled during active disease. The V call is TRBV18, the J call TRBJ1-4; 7 bases are a match to TRBD1. The sequenced sample was peripheral blood. CDR3 nucleotide sequence: TGTGCCAGCCAACAGGGGATTAATGAAAAACTGTTTTTT. It yields the protein CASQQGINEKLFF.